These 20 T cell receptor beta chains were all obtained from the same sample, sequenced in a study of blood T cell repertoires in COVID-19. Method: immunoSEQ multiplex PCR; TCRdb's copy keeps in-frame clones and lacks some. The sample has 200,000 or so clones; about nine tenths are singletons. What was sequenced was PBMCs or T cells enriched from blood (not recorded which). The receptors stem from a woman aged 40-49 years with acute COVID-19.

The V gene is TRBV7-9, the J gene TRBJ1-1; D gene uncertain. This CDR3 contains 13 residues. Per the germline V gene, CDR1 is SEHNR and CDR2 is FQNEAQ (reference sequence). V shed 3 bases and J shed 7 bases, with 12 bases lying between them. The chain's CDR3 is CASSFLGEREAFF. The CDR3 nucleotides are TGTGCCAGCAGCTTTCTCGGGGAACGTGAAGCTTTCTTT.

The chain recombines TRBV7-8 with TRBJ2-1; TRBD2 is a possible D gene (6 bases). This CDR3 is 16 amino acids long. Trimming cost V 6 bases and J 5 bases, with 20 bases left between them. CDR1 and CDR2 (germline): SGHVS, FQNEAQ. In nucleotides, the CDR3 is TGTGCCAGCAGTCACTTCCTCGGGCGGGGTAACAATGAGCAGTTCTTC. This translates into CASSHFLGRGNNEQFF.

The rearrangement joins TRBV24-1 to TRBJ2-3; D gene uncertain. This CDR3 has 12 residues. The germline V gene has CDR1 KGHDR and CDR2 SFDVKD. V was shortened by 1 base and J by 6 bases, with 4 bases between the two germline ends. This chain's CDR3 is CATSDFLDTQYF. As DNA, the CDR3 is TGTGCCACCAGTGATTTCTTGGATACGCAGTATTTT.

CDR3 nucleotides: TGTGCCAGCAGTGAACATCAAGAGACCCAGTACTTC. Its protein is CASSEHQETQYF. The chain uses TRBV2 and TRBJ2-5; unclear D gene. CDR1 SNHLY and CDR2 FYNNEI come from the germline V gene. The CDR3 contains 12 residues. With 2 bases removed from V and 2 bases from J, the gap between germline ends came to 3 bases.

The CDR3 loop reads CASSSTGGGTEAFF. The CDR3 DNA is TGTGCCAGCAGCTCCACAGGGGGCGGGACTGAAGCTTTCTTT. The chain employs TRBV9 and TRBJ1-1; TRBD1 aligns across 9 bases. CDR3 length equals 14 residues. V gave up 4 bases and J gave up 5 bases; unmatched junction bases: 6. Germline-derived CDR1 and CDR2 are SGDLS and YYNGEE.

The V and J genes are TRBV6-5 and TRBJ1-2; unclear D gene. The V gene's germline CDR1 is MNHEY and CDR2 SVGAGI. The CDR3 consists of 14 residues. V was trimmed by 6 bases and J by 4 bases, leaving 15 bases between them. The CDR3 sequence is CASRNEEEAYGYTF. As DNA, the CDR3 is TGTGCCAGCAGGAACGAAGAGGAAGCCTATGGCTACACCTTC.

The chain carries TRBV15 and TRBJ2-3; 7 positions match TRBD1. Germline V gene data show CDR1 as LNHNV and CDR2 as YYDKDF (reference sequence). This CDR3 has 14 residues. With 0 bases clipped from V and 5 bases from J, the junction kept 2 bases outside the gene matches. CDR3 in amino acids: CATSRERGQDTQYF. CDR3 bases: TGTGCCACCAGCAGAGAGAGGGGGCAAGATACGCAGTATTTT.

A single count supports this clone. As DNA, the CDR3 is TGTGCCAGCAGCGTAGTGGGGACAGGGGAGATCGGCTATGGCTACACCTTC. Translated: CASSVVGTGEIGYGYTF. The V call is TRBV9, the J call TRBJ1-2, with 10 bases matching TRBD1. The V gene end was trimmed by 0 bases and the J gene end by 4 bases; junction bases not matched to a gene: 9. Germline V CDR1 and CDR2: SGDLS, YYNGEE. This CDR3 has 17 amino acids.

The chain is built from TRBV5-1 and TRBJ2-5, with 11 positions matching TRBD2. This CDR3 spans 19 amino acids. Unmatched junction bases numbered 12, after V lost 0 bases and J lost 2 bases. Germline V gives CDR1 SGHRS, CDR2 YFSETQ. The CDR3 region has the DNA TGCGCCAGCAGCTTGGGGCTAGCGGGGGGTTCGGGACCTCAAGAGACCCAGTACTTC. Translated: CASSLGLAGGSGPQETQYF. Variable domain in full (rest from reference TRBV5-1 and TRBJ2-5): KAGVTQTPRYLIKTRGQQVTLSCSPISGHRSVSWYQQTPGQGLQFLFEYFSETQRNKGNFPGRFSGRQFSNSRSEMNVSTLELGDSALYLCASSLGLAGGSGPQETQYFGPGTRLLVL.

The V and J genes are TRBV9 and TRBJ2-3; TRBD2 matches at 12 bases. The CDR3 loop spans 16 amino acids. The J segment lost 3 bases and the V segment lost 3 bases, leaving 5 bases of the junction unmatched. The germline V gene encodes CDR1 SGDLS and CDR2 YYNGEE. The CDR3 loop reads CASSAASGGATDTQYF. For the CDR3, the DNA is TGTGCCAGCAGCGCAGCTAGCGGGGGGGCAACAGATACGCAGTATTTT.

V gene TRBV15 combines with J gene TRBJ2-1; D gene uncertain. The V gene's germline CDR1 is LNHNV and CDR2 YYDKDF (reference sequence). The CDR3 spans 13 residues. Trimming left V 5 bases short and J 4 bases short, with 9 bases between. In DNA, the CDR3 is TGTGCCACCAGCCCAGCCAGGTACAATGAGCAGTTCTTC. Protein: CATSPARYNEQFF.

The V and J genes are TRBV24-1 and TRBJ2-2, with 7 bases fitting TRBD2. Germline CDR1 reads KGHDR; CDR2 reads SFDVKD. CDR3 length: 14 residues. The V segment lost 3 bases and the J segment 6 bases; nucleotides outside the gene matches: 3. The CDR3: CATSDMGLPGELFF. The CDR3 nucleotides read TGTGCCACCAGTGATATGGGACTACCCGGGGAGCTGTTTTTT.

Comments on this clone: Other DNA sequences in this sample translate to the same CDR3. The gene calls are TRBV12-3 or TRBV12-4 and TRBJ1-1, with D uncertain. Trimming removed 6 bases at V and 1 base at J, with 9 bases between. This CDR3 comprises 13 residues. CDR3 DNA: TGTGCCAGCAGCCCCAGACAGAACACTGAAGCTTTCTTT. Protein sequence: CASSPRQNTEAFF.

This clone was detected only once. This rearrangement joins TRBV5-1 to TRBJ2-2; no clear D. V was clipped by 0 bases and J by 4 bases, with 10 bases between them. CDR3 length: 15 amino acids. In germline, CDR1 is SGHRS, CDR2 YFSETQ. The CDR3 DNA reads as TGCGCCAGCAGCTTGGGCCAGTTATCCACCGGGGAGCTGTTTTTT. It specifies CASSLGQLSTGELFF.

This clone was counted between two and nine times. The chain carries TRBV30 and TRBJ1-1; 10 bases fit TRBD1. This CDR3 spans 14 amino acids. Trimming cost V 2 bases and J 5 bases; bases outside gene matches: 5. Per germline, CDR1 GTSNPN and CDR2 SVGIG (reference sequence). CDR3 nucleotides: TGTGCCTGGAGTCTGGGACAGGGGTGGACTGAAGCTTTCTTT. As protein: CAWSLGQGWTEAFF.

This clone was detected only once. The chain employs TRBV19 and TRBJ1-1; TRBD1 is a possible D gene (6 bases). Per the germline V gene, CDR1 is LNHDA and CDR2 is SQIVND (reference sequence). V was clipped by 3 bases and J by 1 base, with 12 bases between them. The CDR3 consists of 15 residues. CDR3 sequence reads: CASSISGARNTEAFF. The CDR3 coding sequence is TGTGCCAGTAGTATTTCAGGGGCGAGGAACACTGAAGCTTTCTTT.

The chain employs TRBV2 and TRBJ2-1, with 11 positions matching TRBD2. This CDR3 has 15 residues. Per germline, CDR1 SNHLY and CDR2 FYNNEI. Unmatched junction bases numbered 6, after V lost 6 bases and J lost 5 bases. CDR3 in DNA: TGTGCCAGCAGAACTAGCGGGGGTGCTCACAATGAGCAGTTCTTC. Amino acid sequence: CASRTSGGAHNEQFF.

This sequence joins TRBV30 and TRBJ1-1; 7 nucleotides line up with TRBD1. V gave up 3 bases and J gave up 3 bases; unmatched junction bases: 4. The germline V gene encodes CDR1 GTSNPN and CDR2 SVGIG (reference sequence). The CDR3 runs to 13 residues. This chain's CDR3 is CAWRGGDYTEAFF. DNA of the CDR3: TGTGCCTGGAGAGGGGGCGATTACACTGAAGCTTTCTTT.

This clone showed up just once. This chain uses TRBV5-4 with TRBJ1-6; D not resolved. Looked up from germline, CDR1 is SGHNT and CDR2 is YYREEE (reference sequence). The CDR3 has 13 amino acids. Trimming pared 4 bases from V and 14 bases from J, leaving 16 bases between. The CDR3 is CASSDRETITLHF. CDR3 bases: TGTGCCAGCAGCGACCGGGAGACGATAACCCTCCACTTT. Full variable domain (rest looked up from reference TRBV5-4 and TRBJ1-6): ETGVTQSPTHLIKTRGQQVTLRCSSQSGHNTVSWYQQALGQGPQFIFQYYREEENGRGNFPPRFSGLQFPNYSSELNVNALELDDSALYLCASSDRETITLHFGNGTRLTVT.

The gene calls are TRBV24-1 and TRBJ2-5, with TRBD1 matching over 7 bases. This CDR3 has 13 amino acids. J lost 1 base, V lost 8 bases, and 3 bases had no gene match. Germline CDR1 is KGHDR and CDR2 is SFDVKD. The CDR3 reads CATKGQIQETQYF. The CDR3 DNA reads TGTGCCACCAAGGGACAGATCCAAGAGACCCAGTACTTC.